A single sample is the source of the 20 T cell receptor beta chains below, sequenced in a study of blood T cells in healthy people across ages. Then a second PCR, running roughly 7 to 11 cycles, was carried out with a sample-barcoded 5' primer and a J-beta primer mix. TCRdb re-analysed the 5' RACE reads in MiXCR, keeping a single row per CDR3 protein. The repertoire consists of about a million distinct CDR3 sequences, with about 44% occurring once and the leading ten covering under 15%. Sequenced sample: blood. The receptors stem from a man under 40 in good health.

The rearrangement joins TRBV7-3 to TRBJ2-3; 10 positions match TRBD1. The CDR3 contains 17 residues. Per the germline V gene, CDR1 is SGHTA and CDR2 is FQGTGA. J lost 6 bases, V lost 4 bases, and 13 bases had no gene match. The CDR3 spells CASSYSGTGASDDTQYF. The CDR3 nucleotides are TGTGCCAGCAGCTATTCCGGGACAGGGGCTAGCGACGATACGCAGTATTTT.

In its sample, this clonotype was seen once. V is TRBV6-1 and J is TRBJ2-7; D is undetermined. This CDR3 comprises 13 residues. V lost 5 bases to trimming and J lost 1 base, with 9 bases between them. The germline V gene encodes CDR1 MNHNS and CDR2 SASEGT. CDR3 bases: TGTGCCAGCAGTAGGCCCATATCCTACGAGCAGTACTTC. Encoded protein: CASSRPISYEQYF.

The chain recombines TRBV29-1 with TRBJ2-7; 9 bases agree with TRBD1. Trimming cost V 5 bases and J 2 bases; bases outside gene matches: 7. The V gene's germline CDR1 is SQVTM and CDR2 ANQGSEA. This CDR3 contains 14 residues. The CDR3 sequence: CSVRNRDRAYEQYF. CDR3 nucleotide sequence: TGCAGCGTTCGAAACCGGGACAGGGCCTACGAGCAGTACTTC.

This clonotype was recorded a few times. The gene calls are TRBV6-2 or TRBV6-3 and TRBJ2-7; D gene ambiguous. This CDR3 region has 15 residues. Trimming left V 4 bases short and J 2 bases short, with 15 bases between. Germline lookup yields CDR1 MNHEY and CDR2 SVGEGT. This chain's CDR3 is CASSSGRALAYEQYF. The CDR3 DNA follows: TGTGCCAGCAGTTCCGGCCGAGCCCTAGCCTACGAGCAGTACTTC.

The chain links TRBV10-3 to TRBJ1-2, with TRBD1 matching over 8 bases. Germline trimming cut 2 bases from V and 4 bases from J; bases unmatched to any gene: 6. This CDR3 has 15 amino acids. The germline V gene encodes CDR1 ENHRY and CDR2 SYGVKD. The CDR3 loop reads CAISEDRGPIYGYTF. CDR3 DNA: TGTGCCATCAGTGAGGACAGGGGACCTATCTATGGCTACACCTTC.

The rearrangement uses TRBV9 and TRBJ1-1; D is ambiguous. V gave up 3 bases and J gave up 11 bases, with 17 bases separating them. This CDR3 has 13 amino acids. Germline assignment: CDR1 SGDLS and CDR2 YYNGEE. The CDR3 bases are TGTGCCAGCAGCGCAAGCCCCCTATTGAGGGCTTTCTTT. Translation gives CASSASPLLRAFF.

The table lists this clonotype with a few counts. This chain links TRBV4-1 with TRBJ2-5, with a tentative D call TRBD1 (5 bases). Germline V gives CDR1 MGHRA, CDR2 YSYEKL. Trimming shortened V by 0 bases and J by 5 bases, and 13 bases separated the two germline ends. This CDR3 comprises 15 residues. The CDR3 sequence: CASSQEPTARETQYF. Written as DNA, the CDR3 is TGCGCCAGCAGCCAAGAGCCGACAGCTCGTGAGACCCAGTACTTC.

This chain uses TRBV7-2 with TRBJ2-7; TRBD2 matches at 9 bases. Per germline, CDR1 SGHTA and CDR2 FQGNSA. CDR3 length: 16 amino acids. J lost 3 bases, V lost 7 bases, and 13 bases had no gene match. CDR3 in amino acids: CASIKGSSGDIYEQYF. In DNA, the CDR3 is TGTGCCAGCATCAAGGGATCTAGCGGGGATATCTACGAGCAGTACTTC.

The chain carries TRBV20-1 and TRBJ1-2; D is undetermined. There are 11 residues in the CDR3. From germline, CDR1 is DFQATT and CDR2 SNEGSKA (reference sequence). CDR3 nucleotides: TGCAGCGCCCCCCGGACCTATGGCTACACCTTC. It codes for CSAPRTYGYTF.

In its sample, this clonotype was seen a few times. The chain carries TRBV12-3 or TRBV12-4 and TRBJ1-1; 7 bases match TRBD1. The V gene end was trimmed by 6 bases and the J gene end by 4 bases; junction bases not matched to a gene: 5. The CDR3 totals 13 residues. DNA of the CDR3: TGTGCCAGCAGCTACAGGGGAGGCACTGAAGCTTTCTTT. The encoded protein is CASSYRGGTEAFF.

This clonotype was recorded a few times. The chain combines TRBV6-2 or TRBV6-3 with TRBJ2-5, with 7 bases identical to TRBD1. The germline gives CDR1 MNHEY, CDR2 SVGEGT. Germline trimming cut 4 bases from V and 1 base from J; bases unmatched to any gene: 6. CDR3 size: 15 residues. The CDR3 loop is CASSSLRTGQETQYF. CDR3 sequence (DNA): TGTGCCAGCAGTTCGCTCCGGACAGGCCAAGAGACCCAGTACTTC.

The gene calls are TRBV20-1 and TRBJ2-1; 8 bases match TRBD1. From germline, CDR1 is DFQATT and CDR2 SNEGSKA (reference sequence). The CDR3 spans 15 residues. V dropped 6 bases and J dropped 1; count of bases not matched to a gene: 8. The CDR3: CSATDRAESYNEQFF. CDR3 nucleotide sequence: TGCAGTGCCACGGACAGGGCGGAATCCTACAATGAGCAGTTCTTC.

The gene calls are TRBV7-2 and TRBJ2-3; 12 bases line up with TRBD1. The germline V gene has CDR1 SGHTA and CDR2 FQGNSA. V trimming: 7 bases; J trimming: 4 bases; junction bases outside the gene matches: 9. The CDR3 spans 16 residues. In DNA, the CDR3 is TGTGCCAGCACCCTCTCCGGGACAGGGGGCGCAGATACGCAGTATTTT. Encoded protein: CASTLSGTGGADTQYF. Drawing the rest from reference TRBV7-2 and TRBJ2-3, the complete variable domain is GAGVSQSPSNKVTEKGKDVELRCDPISGHTALYWYRQSLGQGLEFLIYFQGNSAPDKSGLPSDRFSAERTGGSVSTLTIQRTQQEDSAVYLCASTLSGTGGADTQYFGPGTRLTVL.

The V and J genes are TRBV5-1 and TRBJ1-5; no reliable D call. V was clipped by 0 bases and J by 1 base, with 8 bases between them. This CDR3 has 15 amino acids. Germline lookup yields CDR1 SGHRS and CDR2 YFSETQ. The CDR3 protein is CASSLDFSSNQPQHF. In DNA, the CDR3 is TGCGCCAGCAGCTTGGATTTTTCAAGCAATCAGCCCCAGCATTTT.

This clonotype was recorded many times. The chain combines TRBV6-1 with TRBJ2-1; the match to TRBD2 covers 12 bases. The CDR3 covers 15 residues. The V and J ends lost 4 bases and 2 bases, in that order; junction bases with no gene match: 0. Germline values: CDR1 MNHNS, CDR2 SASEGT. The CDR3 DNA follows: TGTGCCAGCAGTGGGACTAGCGGGACCTACAATGAGCAGTTCTTC. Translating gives CASSGTSGTYNEQFF.

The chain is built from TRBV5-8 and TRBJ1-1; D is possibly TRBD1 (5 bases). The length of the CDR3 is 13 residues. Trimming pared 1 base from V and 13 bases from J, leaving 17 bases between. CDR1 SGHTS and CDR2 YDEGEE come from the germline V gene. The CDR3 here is CASSLTSGNIVFF. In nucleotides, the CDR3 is TGTGCCAGCAGCTTGACGTCAGGGAATATTGTTTTCTTT.

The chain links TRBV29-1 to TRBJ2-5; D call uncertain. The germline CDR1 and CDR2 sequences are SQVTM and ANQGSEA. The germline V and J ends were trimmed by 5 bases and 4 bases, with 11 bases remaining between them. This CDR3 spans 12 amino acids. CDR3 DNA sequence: TGCAGCGTTAACTATTTGGCAGAGACCCAGTACTTC. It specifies CSVNYLAETQYF.

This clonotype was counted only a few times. The CDR3 loop reads CASSYSQETHEQFF. CDR3 DNA sequence: TGTGCCAGCAGTTACTCACAGGAAACCCATGAGCAGTTCTTC. This chain connects TRBV6-5 to TRBJ2-1, with a tentative D call TRBD1 (5 bases). The CDR3 length is 14 residues. The germline CDR1 and CDR2 sequences are MNHEY and SVGAGI. Trimming took 0 bases from V and 8 from J, leaving 11 bases between them.

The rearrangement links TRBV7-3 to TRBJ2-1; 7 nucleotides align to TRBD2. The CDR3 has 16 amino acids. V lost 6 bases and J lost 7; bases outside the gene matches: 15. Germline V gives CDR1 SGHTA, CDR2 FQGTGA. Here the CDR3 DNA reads TGTGCCAGCAGTTCTAACGCAGCCTGGGGAGGGAATGAGCAGTTCTTC. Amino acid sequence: CASSSNAAWGGNEQFF.

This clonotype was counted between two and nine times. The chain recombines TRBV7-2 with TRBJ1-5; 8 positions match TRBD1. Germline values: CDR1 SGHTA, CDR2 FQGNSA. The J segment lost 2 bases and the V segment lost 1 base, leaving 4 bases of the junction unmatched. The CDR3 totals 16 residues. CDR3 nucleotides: TGTGCCAGCAGCTTAGGACAGGGGTATGGCAATCAGCCCCAGCATTTT. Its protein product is CASSLGQGYGNQPQHF.